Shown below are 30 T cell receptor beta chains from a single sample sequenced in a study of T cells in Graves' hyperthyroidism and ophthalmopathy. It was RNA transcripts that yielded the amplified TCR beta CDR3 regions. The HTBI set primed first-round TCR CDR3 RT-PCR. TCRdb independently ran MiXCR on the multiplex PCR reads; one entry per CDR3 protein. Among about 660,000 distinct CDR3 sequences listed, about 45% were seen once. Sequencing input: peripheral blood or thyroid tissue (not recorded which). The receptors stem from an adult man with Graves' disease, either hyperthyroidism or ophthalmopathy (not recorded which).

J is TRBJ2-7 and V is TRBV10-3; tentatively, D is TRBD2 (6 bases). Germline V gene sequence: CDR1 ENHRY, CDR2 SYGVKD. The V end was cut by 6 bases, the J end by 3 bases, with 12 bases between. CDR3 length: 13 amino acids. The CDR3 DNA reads TGTGCCATCAGCATCCCGGGACTCTACGAGCAGTACTTC. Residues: CAISIPGLYEQYF.

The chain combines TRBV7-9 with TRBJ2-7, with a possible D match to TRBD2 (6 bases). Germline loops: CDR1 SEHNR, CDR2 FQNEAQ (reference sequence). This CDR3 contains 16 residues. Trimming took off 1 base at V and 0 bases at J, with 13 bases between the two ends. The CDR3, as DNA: TGTGCCAGCAGCTTAGTTGGGGGACTCAGCTCCTACGAGCAGTACTTC. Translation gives CASSLVGGLSSYEQYF.

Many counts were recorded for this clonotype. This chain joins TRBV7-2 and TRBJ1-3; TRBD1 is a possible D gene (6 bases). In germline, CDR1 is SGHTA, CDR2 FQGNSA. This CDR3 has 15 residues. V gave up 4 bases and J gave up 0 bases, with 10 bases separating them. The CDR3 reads CASSSDSTSGNTIYF. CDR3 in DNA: TGTGCCAGCAGCTCGGACAGCACCTCTGGAAACACCATATATTTT. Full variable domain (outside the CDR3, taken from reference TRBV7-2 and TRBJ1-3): GAGVSQSPSNKVTEKGKDVELRCDPISGHTALYWYRQSLGQGLEFLIYFQGNSAPDKSGLPSDRFSAERTGGSVSTLTIQRTQQEDSAVYLCASSSDSTSGNTIYFGEGSWLTVV.

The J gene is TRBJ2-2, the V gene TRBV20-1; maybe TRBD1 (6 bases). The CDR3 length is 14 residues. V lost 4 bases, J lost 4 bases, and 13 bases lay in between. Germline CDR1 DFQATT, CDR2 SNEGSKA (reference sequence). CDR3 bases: TGCAGTGCTACAGGGGTACGCGGCACCGGGGAGCTGTTTTTT. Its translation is CSATGVRGTGELFF.

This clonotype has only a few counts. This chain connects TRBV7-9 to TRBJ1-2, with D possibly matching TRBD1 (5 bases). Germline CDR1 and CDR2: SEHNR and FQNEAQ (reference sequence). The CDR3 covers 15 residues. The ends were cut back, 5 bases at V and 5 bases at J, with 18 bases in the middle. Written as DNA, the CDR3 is TGTGCCAGCAGCCCCTTTTGGGGGGAGGAGTATGGCTACACCTTC. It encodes CASSPFWGEEYGYTF.

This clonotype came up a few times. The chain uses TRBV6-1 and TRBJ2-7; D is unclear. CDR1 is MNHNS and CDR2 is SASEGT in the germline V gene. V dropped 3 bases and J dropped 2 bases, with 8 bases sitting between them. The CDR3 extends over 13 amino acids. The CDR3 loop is CASSEGSTYEQYF. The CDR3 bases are TGTGCCAGCAGTGAGGGCTCTACCTACGAGCAGTACTTC.

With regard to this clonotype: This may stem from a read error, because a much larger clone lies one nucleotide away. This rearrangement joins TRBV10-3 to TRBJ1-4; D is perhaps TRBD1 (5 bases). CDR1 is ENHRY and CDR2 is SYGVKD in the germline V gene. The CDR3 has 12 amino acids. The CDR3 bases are TGTGCCATCAAAGGGACCTCTGAAGAACTGTTTTTT. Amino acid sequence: CAIKGTSEELFF.

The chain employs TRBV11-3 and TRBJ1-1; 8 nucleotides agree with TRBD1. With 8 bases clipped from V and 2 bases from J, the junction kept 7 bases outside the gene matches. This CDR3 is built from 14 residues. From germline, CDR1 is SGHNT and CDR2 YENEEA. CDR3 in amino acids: CASGTTGVNTEAFF. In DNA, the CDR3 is TGTGCCAGCGGCACGACAGGGGTCAACACTGAAGCTTTCTTT.

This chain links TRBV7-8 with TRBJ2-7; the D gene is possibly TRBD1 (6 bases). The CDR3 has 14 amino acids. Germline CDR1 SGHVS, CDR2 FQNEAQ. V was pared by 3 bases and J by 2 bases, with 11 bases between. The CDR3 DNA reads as TGTGCCAGCAGCTTGGGGGCGGAGACCTACGAGCAGTACTTC. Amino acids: CASSLGAETYEQYF.

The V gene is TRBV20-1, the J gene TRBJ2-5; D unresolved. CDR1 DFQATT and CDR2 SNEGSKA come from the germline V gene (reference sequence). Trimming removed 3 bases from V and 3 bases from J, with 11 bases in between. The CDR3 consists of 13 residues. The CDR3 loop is CSASLAVKETQYF. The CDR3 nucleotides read TGCAGTGCTAGTCTGGCGGTTAAAGAGACCCAGTACTTC.

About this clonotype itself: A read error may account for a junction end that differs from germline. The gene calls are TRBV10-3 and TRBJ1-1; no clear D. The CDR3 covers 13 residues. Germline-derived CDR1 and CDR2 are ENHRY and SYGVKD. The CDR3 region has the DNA TGTGCCAGCAGTGACACTGCGAACACTGAAGCTTTCTTT. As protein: CASSDTANTEAFF.

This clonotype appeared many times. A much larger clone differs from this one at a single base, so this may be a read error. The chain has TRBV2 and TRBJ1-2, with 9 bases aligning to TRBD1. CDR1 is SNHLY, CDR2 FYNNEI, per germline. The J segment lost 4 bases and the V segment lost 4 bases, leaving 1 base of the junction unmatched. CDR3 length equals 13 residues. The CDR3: CASSAGQGYGYTF. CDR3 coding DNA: TGTGCCAGCAGTGCGGGACAGGGCTATGGCTACACCTTC.

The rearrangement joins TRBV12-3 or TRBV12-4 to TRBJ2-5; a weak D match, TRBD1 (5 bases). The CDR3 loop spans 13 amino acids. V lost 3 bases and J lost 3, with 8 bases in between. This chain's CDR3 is CASSFSREETQYF. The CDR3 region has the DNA TGTGCCAGCAGTTTCTCCAGGGAAGAGACCCAGTACTTC.

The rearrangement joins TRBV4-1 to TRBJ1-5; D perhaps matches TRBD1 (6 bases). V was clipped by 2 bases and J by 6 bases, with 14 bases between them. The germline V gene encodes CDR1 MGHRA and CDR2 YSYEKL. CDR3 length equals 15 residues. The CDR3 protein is CASSQTYRDGQPQHF. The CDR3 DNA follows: TGCGCCAGCAGCCAAACCTACAGGGACGGTCAGCCCCAGCATTTT.

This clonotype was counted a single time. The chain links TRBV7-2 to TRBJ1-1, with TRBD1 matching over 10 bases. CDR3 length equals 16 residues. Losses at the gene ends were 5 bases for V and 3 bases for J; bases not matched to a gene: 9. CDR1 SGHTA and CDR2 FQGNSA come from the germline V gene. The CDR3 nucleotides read TGTGCCAGCAGCCAAAAAGACAGGGGGCTTGACACTGAAGCTTTCTTT. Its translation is CASSQKDRGLDTEAFF.

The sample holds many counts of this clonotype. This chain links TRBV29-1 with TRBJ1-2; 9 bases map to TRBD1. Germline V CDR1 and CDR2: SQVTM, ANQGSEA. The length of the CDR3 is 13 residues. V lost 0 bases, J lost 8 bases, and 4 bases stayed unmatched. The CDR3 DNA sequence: TGCAGCGTTGAAGAAGGACAGGGGAGCGGCTACACCTTC. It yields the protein CSVEEGQGSGYTF.

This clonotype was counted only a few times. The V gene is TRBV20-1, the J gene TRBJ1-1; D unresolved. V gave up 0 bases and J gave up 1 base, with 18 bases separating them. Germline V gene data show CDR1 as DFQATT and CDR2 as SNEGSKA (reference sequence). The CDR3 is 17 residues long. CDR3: CSARDSRDPDPNTEAFF. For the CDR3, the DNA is TGCAGTGCTAGAGACAGTAGGGATCCGGATCCGAACACTGAAGCTTTCTTT.

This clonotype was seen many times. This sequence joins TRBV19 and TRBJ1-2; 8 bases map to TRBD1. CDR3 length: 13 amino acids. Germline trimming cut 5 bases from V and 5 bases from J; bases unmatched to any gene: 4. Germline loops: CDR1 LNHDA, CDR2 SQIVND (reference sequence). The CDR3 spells CASSPDRGYGYTF. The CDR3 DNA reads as TGTGCCAGTAGTCCTGACAGGGGTTATGGCTACACCTTC.

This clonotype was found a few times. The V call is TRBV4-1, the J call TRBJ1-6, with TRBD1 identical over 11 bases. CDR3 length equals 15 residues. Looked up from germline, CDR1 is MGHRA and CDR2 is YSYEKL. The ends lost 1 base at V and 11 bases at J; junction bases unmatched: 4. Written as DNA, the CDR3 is TGCGCCAGCAGCCAAGGGGGACAGGGGGGGCCACCCCTCCACTTT. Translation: CASSQGGQGGPPLHF.

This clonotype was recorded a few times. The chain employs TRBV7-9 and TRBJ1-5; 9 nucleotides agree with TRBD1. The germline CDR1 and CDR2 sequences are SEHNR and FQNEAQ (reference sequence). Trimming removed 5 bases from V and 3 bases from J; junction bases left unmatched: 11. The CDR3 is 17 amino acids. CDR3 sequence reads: CASSPPYRQGVNQPQHF. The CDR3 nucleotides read TGTGCCAGCAGCCCCCCCTACCGACAGGGGGTCAATCAGCCCCAGCATTTT.

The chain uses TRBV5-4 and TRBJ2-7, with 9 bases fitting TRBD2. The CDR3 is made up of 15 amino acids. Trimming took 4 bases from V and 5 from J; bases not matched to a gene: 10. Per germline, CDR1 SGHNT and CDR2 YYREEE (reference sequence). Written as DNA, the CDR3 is TGTGCCAGCAGCACCAGCGGGAGGAGTGCCCACGAGCAGTACTTC. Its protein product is CASSTSGRSAHEQYF.

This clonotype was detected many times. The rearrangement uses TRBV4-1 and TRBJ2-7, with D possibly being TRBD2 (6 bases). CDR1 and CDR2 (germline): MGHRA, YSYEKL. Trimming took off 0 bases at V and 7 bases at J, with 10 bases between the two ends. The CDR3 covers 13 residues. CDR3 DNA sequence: TGCGCCAGCAGCCAAGATGCAGGGAGGGAGCAGTACTTC. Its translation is CASSQDAGREQYF.

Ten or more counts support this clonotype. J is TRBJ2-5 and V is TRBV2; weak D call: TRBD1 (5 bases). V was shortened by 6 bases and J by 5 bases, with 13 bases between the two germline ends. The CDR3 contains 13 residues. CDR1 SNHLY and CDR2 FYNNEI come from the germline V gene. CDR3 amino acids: CASRPGHRETQYF. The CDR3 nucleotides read TGTGCCAGCAGACCAGGGCACCGGGAGACCCAGTACTTC.

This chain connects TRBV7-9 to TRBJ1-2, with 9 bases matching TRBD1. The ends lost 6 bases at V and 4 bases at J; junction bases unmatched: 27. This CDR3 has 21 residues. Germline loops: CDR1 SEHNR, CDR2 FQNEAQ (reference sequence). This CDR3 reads CASSSHPGQGEGLDGFYGYTF. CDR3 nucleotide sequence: TGTGCCAGCAGTTCACACCCGGGACAGGGAGAAGGGCTGGACGGGTTCTATGGCTACACCTTC. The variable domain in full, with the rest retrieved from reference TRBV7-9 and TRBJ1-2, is DTGVSQNPRHKITKRGQNVTFRCDPISEHNRLYWYRQTLGQGPEFLTYFQNEAQLEKSRLLSDRFSAERPKGSFSTLEIQRTEQGDSAMYLCASSSHPGQGEGLDGFYGYTFGSGTRLTVV.

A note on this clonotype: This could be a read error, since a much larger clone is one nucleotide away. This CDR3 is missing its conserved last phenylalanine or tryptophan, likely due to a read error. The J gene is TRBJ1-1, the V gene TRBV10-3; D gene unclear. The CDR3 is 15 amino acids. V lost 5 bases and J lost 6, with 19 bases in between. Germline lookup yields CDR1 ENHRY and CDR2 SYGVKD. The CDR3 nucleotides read TGTGCCATCAGTCCCCCGGGCAGGCAGGCGGCTGAAGCTTTCCTT. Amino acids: CAISPPGRQAAEAFL.

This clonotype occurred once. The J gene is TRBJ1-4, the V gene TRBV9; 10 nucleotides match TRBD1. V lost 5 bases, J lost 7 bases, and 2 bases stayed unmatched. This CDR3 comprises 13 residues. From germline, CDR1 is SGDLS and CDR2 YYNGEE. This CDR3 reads CASRDRGREKLFF. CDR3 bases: TGTGCCAGCAGAGACAGGGGGCGTGAAAAACTGTTTTTT. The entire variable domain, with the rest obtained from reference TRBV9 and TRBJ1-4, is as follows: DSGVTQTPKHLITATGQRVTLRCSPRSGDLSVYWYQQSLDQGLQFLIQYYNGEERAKGNILERFSAQQFPDLHSELNLSSLELGDSALYFCASRDRGREKLFFGSGTQLSVL.

The CDR3 DNA follows: TGCAGCGTTGAAGATCCCGGTACGCAGTATTTT. It specifies CSVEDPGTQYF. The chain combines TRBV29-1 with TRBJ2-3; D call uncertain. Germline CDR1 and CDR2: SQVTM and ANQGSEA. The CDR3 covers 11 residues. V shed 0 bases and J shed 8 bases, with 6 bases lying between them.

The CDR3 region is CASSVEAGGDNSPLHF. DNA of the CDR3: TGTGCCAGCAGCGTAGAAGCAGGTGGGGACAATTCACCCCTCCACTTT. This chain links TRBV9 with TRBJ1-6; D might be TRBD1 (5 bases). Trimming took 0 bases from V and 7 from J, leaving 14 bases between them. Germline assignment: CDR1 SGDLS and CDR2 YYNGEE. The CDR3 length is 16 residues. The whole variable domain, remainder taken from reference TRBV9 and TRBJ1-6, is DSGVTQTPKHLITATGQRVTLRCSPRSGDLSVYWYQQSLDQGLQFLIQYYNGEERAKGNILERFSAQQFPDLHSELNLSSLELGDSALYFCASSVEAGGDNSPLHFGNGTRLTVT.

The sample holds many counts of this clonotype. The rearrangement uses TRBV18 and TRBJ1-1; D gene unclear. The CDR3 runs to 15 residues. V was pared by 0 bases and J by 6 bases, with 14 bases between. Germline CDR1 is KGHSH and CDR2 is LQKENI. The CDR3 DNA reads TGTGCCAGCTCACCACCGAGCGCCTCATTGGCTGAAGCTTTCTTT. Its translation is CASSPPSASLAEAFF.

CDR3 region: CASSLVRAGQETQYF. CDR3 coding DNA: TGTGCCAGCAGCTTAGTCAGGGCCGGTCAAGAGACCCAGTACTTC. V gene TRBV7-9 combines with J gene TRBJ2-5; the D gene is possibly TRBD1 (5 bases). Germline CDR1 and CDR2: SEHNR and FQNEAQ (reference sequence). The CDR3 is 15 amino acids. Trimming cost V 1 base and J 2 bases, with 11 bases left between them. The full variable domain, its missing parts supplied by reference TRBV7-9 and TRBJ2-5, is DTGVSQNPRHKITKRGQNVTFRCDPISEHNRLYWYRQTLGQGPEFLTYFQNEAQLEKSRLLSDRFSAERPKGSFSTLEIQRTEQGDSAMYLCASSLVRAGQETQYFGPGTRLLVL.